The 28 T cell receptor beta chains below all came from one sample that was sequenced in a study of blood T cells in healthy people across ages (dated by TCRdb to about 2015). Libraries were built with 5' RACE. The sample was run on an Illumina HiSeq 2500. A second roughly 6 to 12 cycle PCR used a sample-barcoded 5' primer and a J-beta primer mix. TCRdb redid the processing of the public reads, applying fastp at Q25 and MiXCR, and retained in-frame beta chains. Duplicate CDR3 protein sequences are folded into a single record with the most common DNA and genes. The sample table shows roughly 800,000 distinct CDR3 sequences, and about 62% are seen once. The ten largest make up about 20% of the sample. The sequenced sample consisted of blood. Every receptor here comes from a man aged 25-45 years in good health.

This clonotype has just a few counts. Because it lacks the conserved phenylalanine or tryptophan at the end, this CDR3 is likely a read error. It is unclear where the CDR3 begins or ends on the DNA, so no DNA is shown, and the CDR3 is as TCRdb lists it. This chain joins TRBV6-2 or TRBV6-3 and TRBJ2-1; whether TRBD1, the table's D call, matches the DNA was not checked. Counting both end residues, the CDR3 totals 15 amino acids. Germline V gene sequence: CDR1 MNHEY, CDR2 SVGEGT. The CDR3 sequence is CASRPDRAYRYTFGS.

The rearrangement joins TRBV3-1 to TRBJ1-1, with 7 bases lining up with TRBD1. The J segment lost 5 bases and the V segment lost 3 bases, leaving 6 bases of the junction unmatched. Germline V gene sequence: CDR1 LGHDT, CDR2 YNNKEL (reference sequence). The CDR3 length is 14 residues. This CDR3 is CASSHAEGATEAFF. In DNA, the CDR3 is TGTGCCAGCAGCCACGCCGAGGGGGCTACTGAAGCTTTCTTT.

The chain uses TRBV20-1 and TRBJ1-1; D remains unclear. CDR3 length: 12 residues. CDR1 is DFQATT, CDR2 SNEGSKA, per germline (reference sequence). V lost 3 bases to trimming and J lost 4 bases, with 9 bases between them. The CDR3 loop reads CSARKDITEAFF. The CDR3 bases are TGCAGTGCTAGGAAGGATATCACTGAAGCTTTCTTT.

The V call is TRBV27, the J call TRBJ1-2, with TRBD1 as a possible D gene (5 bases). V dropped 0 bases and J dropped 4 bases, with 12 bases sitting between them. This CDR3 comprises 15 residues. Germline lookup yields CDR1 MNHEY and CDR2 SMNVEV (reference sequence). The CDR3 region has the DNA TGTGCCAGCAGTTTATCGCCGGGGAGGGGCTATGGCTACACCTTC. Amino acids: CASSLSPGRGYGYTF.

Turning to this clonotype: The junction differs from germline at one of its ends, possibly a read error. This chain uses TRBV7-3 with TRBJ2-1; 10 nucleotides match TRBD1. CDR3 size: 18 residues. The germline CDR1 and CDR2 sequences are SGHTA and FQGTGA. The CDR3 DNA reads TGCGCCAGCAGCTTAAAGGATAATTGGGGACAGGGGTTCGGTGAGCAGTTCTTC. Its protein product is CASSLKDNWGQGFGEQFF.

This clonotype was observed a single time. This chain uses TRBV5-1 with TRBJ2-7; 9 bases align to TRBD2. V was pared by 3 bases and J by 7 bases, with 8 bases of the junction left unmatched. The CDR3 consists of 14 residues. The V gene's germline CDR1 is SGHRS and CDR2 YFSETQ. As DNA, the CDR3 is TGCGCCAGCAGCTATACCCGACTAGCGGATGAGCAGTACTTC. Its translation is CASSYTRLADEQYF.

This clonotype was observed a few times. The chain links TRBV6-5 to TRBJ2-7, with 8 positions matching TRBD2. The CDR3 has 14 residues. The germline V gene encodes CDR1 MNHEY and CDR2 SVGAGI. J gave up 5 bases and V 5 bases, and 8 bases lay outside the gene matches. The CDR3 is CASSTIAGSNEQYF. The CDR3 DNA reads TGTGCCAGCAGTACAATAGCGGGATCAAACGAGCAGTACTTC.

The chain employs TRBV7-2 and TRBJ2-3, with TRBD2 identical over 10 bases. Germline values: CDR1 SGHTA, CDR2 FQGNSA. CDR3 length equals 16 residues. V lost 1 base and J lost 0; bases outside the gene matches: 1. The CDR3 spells CASSLVSGGSTDTQYF. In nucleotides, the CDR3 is TGTGCCAGCAGCTTAGTTAGCGGGGGGAGCACAGATACGCAGTATTTT.

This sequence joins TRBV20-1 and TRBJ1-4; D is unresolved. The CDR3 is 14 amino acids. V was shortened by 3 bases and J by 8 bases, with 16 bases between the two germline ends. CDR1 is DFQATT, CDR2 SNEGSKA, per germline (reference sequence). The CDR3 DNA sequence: TGCAGTGCTAGTATTCAAGGGTCGCGGGAAAAACTGTTTTTT. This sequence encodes CSASIQGSREKLFF.

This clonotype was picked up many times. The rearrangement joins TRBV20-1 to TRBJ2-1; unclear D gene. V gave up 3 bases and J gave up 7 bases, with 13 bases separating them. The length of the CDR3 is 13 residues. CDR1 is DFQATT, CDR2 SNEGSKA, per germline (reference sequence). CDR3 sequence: CSARETEWNEQFF. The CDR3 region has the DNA TGCAGTGCTAGGGAAACCGAATGGAATGAGCAGTTCTTC.

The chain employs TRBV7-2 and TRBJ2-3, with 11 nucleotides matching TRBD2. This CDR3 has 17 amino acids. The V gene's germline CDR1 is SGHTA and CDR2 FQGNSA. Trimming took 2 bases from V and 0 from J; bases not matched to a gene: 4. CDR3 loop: CASSLRLAGTSTDTQYF. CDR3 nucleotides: TGTGCCAGCAGCTTAAGACTAGCGGGGACAAGCACAGATACGCAGTATTTT.

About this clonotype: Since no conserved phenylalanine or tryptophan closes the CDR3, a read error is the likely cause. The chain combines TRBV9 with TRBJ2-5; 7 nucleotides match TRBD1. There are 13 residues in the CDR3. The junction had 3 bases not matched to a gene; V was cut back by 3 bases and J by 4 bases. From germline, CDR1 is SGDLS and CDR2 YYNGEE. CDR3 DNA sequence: TGTGCCAGCAGCGGGGACAGTCGAGAGACCCAGTACTCC. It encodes CASSGDSRETQYS.

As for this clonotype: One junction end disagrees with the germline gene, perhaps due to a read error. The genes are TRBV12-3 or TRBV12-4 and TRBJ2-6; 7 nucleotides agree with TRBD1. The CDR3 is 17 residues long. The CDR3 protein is CASSHRDSTSWANVLTF. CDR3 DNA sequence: TGTGCCAGCAGCCACCGGGACAGTACCTCTTGGGCCAACGTCCTGACTTTC.

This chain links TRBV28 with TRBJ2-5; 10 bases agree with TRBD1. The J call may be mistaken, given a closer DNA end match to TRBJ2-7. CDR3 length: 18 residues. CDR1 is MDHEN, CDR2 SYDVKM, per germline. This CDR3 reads CASRTWDRGVLLTYEQYF. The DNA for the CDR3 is TGTGCCAGCCGAACGTGGGACAGGGGCGTTCTTCTAACCTACGAGCAGTACTTC.

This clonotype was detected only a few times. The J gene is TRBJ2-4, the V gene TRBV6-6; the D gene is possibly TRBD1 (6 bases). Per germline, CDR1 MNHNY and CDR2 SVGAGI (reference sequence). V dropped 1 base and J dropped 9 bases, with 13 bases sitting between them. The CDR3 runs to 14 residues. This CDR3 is CASSYFGGEGIQYF. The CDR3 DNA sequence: TGTGCCAGCAGTTACTTTGGGGGCGAAGGCATTCAGTACTTC.

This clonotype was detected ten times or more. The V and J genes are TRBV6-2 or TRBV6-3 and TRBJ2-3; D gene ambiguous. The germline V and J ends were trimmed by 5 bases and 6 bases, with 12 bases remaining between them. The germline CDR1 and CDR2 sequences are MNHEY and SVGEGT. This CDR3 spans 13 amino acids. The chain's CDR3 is CASSRINKDTQYF. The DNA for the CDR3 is TGTGCCAGCAGTAGAATTAACAAGGATACGCAGTATTTT.

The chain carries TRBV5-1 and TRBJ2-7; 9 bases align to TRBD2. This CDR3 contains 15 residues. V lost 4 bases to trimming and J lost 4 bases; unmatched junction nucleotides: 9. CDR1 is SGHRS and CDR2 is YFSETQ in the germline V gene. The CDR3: CASSKSGLAQYEQYF. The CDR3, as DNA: TGCGCCAGCAGCAAGTCAGGACTAGCGCAGTACGAGCAGTACTTC.

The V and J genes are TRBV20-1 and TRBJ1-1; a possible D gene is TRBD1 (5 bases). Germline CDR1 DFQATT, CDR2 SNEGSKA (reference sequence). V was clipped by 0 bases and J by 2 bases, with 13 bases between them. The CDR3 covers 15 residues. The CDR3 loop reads CSARDLAGTNTEAFF. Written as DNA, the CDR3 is TGCAGTGCTAGAGATCTAGCCGGGACCAACACTGAAGCTTTCTTT.

The CDR3 protein is CSANPVAGGPGNEQFF. DNA for the CDR3: TGCAGTGCTAATCCCGTAGCGGGAGGGCCGGGGAATGAGCAGTTCTTC. This rearrangement joins TRBV20-1 to TRBJ2-1; TRBD2 matches at 11 bases. The germline V gene has CDR1 DFQATT and CDR2 SNEGSKA (reference sequence). The CDR3 length is 16 residues. Losses at the gene ends were 4 bases for V and 7 bases for J; bases not matched to a gene: 12.

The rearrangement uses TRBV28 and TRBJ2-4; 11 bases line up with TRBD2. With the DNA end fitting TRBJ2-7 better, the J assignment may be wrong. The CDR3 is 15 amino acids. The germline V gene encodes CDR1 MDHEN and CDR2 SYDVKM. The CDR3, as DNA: TGTGCCAGCAGTGCCTCCGGGACTAGCGGCTACGAGCAGTACTTC. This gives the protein CASSASGTSGYEQYF.

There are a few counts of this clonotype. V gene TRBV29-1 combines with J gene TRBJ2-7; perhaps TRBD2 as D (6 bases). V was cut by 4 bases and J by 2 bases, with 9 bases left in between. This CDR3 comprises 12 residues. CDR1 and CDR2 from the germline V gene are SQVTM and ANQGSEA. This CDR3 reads CSVGGEAYEQYF. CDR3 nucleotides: TGCAGCGTTGGGGGGGAAGCCTACGAGCAGTACTTC.

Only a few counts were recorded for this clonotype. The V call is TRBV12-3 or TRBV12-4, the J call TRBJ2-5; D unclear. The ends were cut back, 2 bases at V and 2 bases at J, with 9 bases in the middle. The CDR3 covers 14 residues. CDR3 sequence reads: CASSLRSQQETQYF. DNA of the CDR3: TGTGCCAGCAGTTTAAGGTCACAGCAAGAGACCCAGTACTTC.

CDR3 sequence: CASRVRAGEKNNEQFF. CDR3 bases: TGTGCCAGCAGGGTACGAGCGGGGGAGAAAAACAATGAGCAGTTCTTC. This chain uses TRBV11-2 with TRBJ2-1; 8 positions match TRBD2. The junction had 12 bases not matched to a gene; V was cut back by 6 bases and J by 5 bases. This CDR3 is built from 16 residues. CDR1 is SGHAT, CDR2 FQNNGV, per germline.

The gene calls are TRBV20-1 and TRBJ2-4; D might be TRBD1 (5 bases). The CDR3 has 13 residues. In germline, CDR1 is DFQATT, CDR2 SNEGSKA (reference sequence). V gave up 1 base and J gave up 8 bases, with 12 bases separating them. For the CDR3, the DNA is TGCAGTGCTAGAGCTGACGTCAGGGACATTCAGTACTTC. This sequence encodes CSARADVRDIQYF.

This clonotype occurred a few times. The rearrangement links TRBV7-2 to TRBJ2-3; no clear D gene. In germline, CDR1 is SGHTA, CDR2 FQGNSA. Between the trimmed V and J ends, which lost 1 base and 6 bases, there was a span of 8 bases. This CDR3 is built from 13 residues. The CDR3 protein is CASSLEFRDTQYF. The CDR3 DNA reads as TGTGCCAGCAGCTTAGAGTTTAGGGATACGCAGTATTTT.

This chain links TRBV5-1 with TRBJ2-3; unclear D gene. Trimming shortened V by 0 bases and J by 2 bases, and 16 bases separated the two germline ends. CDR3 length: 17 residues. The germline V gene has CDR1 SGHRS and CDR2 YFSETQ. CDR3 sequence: CASSLVLYSRTTDTQYF. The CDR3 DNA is TGCGCCAGCAGCTTGGTCCTTTATTCTCGGACCACAGATACGCAGTATTTT.

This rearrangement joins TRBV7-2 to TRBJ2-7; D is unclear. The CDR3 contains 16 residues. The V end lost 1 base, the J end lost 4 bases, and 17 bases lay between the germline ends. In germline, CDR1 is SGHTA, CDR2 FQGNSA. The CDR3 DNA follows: TGTGCCAGCAGCTTAGTTCCCCAGCGTGTACCTTACGAGCAGTACTTC. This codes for CASSLVPQRVPYEQYF.

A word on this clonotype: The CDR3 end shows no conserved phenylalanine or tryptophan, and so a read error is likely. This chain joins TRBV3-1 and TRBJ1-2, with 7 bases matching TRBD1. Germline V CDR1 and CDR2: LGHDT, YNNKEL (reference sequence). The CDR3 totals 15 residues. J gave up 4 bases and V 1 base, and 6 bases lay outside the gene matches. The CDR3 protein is CASSQATGPGYGYTY. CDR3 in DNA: TGTGCCAGCAGCCAAGCGACAGGGCCTGGCTATGGCTACACCTAC.